These 17 T cell receptor beta chains came from one sample sequenced in a study of T cells in Graves' hyperthyroidism and ophthalmopathy. TCR beta CDR3 sequences were amplified from RNA transcripts. HTBI primers were the set used in a first-round RT-PCR of the TCR CDR3. One entry per CDR3 protein, called by TCRdb with MiXCR from the multiplex PCR reads. The table has under 450,000 distinct CDR3 sequences, around 14% seen once; the top ten hold 11% to 15%. The sequencing sample was made of blood. These receptors came from a woman in her late teens or twenties with Graves' hyperthyroidism.

This clonotype appeared many times. The chain links TRBV7-2 to TRBJ2-5; TRBD2 might be the D (6 bases). Trimming shortened V by 5 bases and J by 4 bases, and 11 bases separated the two germline ends. This CDR3 contains 13 residues. The germline gives CDR1 SGHTA, CDR2 FQGNSA. CDR3 region: CASSPTRLETQYF. The CDR3 nucleotides are TGTGCCAGCAGCCCGACTAGGCTAGAGACCCAGTACTTC.

Regarding this clonotype: A much larger clone differs by one base, so this may be a read error. The chain links TRBV5-6 to TRBJ2-7; the D is unclear. V dropped 2 bases and J dropped 2 bases, with 11 bases sitting between them. The CDR3 is 14 residues long. Germline assignment: CDR1 SGHDT and CDR2 YYEEEE. As DNA, the CDR3 is TGTGCCAGCAGCTTCTGGACGGACGCCTACGAGCAGTACTTC. It is translated as CASSFWTDAYEQYF.

The genes are TRBV7-3 and TRBJ2-2; D could derive from TRBD1 or TRBD2 (5 bases each). The CDR3 has 17 amino acids. V lost 2 bases to trimming and J lost 3 bases, with 16 bases between them. Germline lookup yields CDR1 SGHTA and CDR2 FQGTGA. In DNA form, the CDR3 reads TGTGCCAGCAGCTTATCTGTTACGGGGCCGTACACCGGGGAGCTGTTTTTT. Translated: CASSLSVTGPYTGELFF.

Points on this clonotype: This sequence may be a read error, since a much larger clone differs from it by one base. The V gene is TRBV10-1, the J gene TRBJ2-5; D possibly matches TRBD1 or TRBD2 (5 bases each). Germline CDR1 and CDR2: WNHNN and SYGVQD (reference sequence). This CDR3 spans 14 amino acids. CDR3 nucleotide sequence: TGCGCCAGCAGTGAGGGAAGGGGTAGGGAGACCCGGTACTTC. Translation gives CASSEGRGRETRYF.

Ten or more counts support this clonotype. The rearrangement links TRBV27 to TRBJ1-1; D is perhaps TRBD1 (6 bases). The CDR3 has 18 amino acids. Per the germline V gene, CDR1 is MNHEY and CDR2 is SMNVEV (reference sequence). Between the trimmed V and J ends, which lost 1 base and 0 bases, there was a span of 18 bases. The chain's CDR3 is CASSLLKGGGHLNTEAFF. The CDR3 nucleotides are TGTGCCAGCAGTTTATTAAAAGGTGGGGGACATTTGAACACTGAAGCTTTCTTT.

The chain recombines TRBV13 with TRBJ2-3, with 9 nucleotides matching TRBD1. CDR1 is PRHDT, CDR2 FYEKMQ, per germline (reference sequence). V gave up 2 bases and J gave up 1 base; unmatched junction bases: 4. This CDR3 has 16 amino acids. CDR3 protein: CASSLNRGLRTDTQYF. The DNA of the CDR3 is TGTGCCAGCAGCTTAAACAGGGGGCTTCGCACAGATACGCAGTATTTT.

This clonotype was seen more than once but under ten times. The V gene is TRBV7-3, the J gene TRBJ1-2, with D possibly TRBD1 on 5 matching bases. This CDR3 has 15 amino acids. V was shortened by 3 bases and J by 0 bases, with 11 bases between the two germline ends. Germline lookup yields CDR1 SGHTA and CDR2 FQGTGA. Here the CDR3 reads CASSFGGPANYGYTF. CDR3 in DNA: TGTGCCAGCAGCTTTGGGGGACCCGCTAACTATGGCTACACCTTC.

This clonotype was detected only a few times. CDR3: CASSPSPGLSSYEQYF. Here the CDR3 DNA reads TGTGCCAGCAGCCCGTCCCCCGGTCTTAGCTCCTACGAGCAGTACTTC. This rearrangement joins TRBV5-5 to TRBJ2-7; no definite D call. The V end lost 4 bases, the J end lost 0 bases, and 17 bases lay between the germline ends. Looked up from germline, CDR1 is SGHKS and CDR2 is YYEKEE (reference sequence). This CDR3 is 16 amino acids long. The full variable domain, its missing parts supplied by reference TRBV5-5 and TRBJ2-7, is DAGVTQSPTHLIKTRGQQVTLRCSPISGHKSVSWYQQVLGQGPQFIFQYYEKEERGRGNFPDRFSARQFPNYSSELNVNALLLGDSALYLCASSPSPGLSSYEQYFGPGTRLTVT.

CDR3 nucleotides: TGCGCCAGCAGCGCGGGACAGAGTACCTACGAGCAGTACTTC. Translation: CASSAGQSTYEQYF. The chain couples TRBV4-1 to TRBJ2-7; tentative D call: TRBD1 (7 bases). Germline-derived CDR1 and CDR2 are MGHRA and YSYEKL. There are 14 residues in the CDR3. The V end lost 5 bases, the J end lost 2 bases, and 13 bases lay between the germline ends.

This sequence joins TRBV6-1 and TRBJ2-3; D tentatively reads TRBD1 or TRBD2 (5 bases each). Trimming removed 4 bases at V and 6 bases at J, with 8 bases between. The CDR3 is 12 amino acids. CDR1 is MNHNS and CDR2 is SASEGT in the germline V gene. The CDR3 reads CASSAWGDTQYF. The CDR3 DNA is TGTGCCAGCAGTGCGTGGGGGGATACGCAGTATTTT.

This clonotype was picked up many times. This chain joins TRBV28 and TRBJ2-7, with unresolved D. Looked up from germline, CDR1 is MDHEN and CDR2 is SYDVKM. The CDR3 consists of 15 residues. The ends were cut back, 2 bases at V and 3 bases at J, with 14 bases in the middle. The CDR3 region is CASSLGSSKLYEQYF. CDR3 in DNA: TGTGCCAGCAGTTTAGGTTCCTCCAAACTCTACGAGCAGTACTTC. The variable domain in full, with the rest retrieved from reference TRBV28 and TRBJ2-7, is DVKVTQSSRYLVKRTGEKVFLECVQDMDHENMFWYRQDPGLGLRLIYFSYDVKMKEKGDIPEGYSVSREKKERFSLILESASTNQTSMYLCASSLGSSKLYEQYFGPGTRLTVT.

This clonotype was counted at least ten times. V is TRBV20-1 and J is TRBJ2-1, with D perhaps TRBD2 (6 bases). The CDR3 is made up of 12 amino acids. In germline, CDR1 is DFQATT, CDR2 SNEGSKA (reference sequence). The CDR3 region has the DNA TGCGGGTGGCGGGGCCCGAATCATGAGCAGTTCTTC. Translation: CGWRGPNHEQFF.

This chain links TRBV6-1 with TRBJ1-5; the match to TRBD1 covers 9 bases. In germline, CDR1 is MNHNS, CDR2 SASEGT. Unmatched junction bases numbered 6, after V lost 5 bases and J lost 7 bases. CDR3 length equals 14 residues. In nucleotides, the CDR3 is TGTGCCAGCAGTCCGGACAGGGGCGAACAGCCCCAGCATTTT. Its translation is CASSPDRGEQPQHF.

This clonotype has more than one count but fewer than ten. The chain employs TRBV10-2 and TRBJ2-7; no clear D gene. Trimming took off 5 bases at V and 3 bases at J, with 8 bases between the two ends. CDR1 is WSHSY, CDR2 SAAADI, per germline. The CDR3 sequence is 12 residues long. DNA of the CDR3: TGCGCCAGCAGTTGGAAACTCTACGAGCAGTACTTC. This codes for CASSWKLYEQYF.

For this clonotype: Mismatch with germline at one junction end may stem from a read error. The genes are TRBV5-1 and TRBJ1-2; D gene ambiguous. The CDR3 covers 17 residues. Germline V gene sequence: CDR1 SGHRS, CDR2 YFSETQ. The CDR3: CASSVGLRTQSNYGYTF. As DNA, the CDR3 is TGTGCCAGCAGCGTAGGTCTTAGGACGCAAAGTAACTATGGCTACACCTTC.

This clonotype was counted at least ten times. This chain connects TRBV28 to TRBJ2-1, with D perhaps TRBD1 or TRBD2 (5 bases each). Germline loops: CDR1 MDHEN, CDR2 SYDVKM. The CDR3 loop spans 15 amino acids. Between the trimmed V and J ends, which lost 7 bases and 1 base, there was a span of 14 bases. Here the CDR3 reads CASNPVGVSYNEQFF. CDR3 coding DNA: TGTGCCAGCAACCCAGTGGGGGTTTCCTACAATGAGCAGTTCTTC.

This clonotype was observed at least ten times. The chain has TRBV20-1 and TRBJ2-5, with D maybe TRBD1 (6 bases). Looked up from germline, CDR1 is DFQATT and CDR2 is SNEGSKA (reference sequence). CDR3 size: 13 residues. CDR3 DNA: TGCAGCTATCCCGGACAGAATCAAGAGACCCAGTACTTC. Protein: CSYPGQNQETQYF.